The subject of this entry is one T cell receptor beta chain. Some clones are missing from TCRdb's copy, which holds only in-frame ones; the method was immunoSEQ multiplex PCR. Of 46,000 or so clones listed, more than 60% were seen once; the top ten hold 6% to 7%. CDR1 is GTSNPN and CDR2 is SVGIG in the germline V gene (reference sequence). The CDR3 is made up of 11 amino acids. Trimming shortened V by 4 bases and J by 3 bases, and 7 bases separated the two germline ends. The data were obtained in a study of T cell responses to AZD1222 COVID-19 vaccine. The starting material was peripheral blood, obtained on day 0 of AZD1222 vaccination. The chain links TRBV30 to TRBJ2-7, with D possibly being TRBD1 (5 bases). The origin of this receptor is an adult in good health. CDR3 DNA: TGTGCCTGGAAAACAGGCTACGAGCAGTACTTC. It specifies CAWKTGYEQYF.